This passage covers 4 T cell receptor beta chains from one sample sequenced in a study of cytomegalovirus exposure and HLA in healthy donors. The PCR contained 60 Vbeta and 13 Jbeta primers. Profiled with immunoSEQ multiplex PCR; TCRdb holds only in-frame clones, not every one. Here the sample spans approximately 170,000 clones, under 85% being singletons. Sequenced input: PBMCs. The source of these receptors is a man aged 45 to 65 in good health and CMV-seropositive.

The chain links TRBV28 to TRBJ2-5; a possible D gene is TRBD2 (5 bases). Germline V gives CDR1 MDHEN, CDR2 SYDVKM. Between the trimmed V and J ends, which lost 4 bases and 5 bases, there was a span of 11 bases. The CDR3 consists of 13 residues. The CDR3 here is CASSWPGKETQYF. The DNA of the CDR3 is TGTGCCAGCAGTTGGCCGGGGAAGGAGACCCAGTACTTC.

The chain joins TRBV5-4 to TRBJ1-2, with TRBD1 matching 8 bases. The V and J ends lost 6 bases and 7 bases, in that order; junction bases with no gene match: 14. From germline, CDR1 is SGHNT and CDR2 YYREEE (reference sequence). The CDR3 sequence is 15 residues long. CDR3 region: CASITDRAGSGGYTF. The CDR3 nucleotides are TGTGCCAGCATCACGGACAGGGCCGGTTCTGGTGGCTACACCTTC.

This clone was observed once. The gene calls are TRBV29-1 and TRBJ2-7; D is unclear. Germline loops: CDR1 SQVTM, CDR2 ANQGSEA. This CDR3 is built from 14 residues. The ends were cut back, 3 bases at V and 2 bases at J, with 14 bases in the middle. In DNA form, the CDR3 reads TGCAGCGTTGACACCCAGATCCCTCCCTACGAGCAGTACTTC. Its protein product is CSVDTQIPPYEQYF.

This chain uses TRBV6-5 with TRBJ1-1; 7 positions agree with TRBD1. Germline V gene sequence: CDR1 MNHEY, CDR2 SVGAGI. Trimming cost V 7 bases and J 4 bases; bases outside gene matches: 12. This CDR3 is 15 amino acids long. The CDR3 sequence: CASTDKYRGPTEAFF. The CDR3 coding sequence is TGTGCCAGCACTGACAAATACAGGGGCCCCACTGAAGCTTTCTTT.